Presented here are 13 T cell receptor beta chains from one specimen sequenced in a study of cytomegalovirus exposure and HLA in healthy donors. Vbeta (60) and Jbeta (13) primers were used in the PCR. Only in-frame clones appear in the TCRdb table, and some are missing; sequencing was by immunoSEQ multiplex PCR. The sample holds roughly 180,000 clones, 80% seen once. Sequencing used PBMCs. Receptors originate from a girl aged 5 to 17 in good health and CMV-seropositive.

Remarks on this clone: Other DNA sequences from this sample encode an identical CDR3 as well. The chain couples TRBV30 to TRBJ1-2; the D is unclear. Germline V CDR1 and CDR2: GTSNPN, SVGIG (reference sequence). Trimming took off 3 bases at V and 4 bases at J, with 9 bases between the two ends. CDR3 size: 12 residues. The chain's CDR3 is CAWSAGGYGYTF. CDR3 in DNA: TGTGCCTGGAGCGCCGGAGGCTATGGCTACACCTTC.

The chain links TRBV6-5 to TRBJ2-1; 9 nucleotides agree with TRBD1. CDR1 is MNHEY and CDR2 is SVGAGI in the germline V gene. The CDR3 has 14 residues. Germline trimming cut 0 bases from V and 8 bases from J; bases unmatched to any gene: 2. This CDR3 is CASSYSTGGDEQFF. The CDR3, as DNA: TGTGCCAGCAGTTACTCGACAGGGGGTGATGAGCAGTTCTTC.

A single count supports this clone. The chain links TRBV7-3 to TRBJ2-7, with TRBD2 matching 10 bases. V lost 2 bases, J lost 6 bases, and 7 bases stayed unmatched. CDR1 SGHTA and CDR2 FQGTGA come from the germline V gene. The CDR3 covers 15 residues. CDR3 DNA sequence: TGTGCCAGCAGCTTAGCCCTAGCGGGAGTGGGCGAGCAGTACTTC. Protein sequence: CASSLALAGVGEQYF.

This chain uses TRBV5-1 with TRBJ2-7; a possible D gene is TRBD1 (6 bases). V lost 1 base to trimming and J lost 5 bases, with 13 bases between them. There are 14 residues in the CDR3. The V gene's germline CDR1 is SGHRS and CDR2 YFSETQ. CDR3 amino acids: CASSLWQGSHEQYF. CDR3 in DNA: TGCGCCAGCAGCTTGTGGCAGGGGTCCCACGAGCAGTACTTC.

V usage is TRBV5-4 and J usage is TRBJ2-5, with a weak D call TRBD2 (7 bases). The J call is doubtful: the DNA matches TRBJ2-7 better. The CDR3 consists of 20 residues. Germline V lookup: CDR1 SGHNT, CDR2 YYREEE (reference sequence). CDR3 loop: CASSFGGIGGAGKSRHEQYF. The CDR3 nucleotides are TGTGCCAGCAGCTTCGGGGGTATTGGGGGGGCCGGAAAGTCTCGCCACGAGCAGTACTTC.

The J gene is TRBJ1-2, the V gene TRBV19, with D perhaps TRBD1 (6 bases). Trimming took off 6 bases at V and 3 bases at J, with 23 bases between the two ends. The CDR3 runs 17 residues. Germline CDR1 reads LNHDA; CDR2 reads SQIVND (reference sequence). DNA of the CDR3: TGTGCCAGTAGCCCCGATGGGGCGGGAGACAGGTACTATGGCTACACCTTC. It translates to CASSPDGAGDRYYGYTF.

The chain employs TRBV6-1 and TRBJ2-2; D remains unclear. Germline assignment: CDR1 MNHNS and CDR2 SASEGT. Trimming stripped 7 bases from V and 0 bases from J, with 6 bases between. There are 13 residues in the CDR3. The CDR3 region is CASTATNTGELFF. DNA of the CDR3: TGTGCCAGCACTGCTACGAACACCGGGGAGCTGTTTTTT.

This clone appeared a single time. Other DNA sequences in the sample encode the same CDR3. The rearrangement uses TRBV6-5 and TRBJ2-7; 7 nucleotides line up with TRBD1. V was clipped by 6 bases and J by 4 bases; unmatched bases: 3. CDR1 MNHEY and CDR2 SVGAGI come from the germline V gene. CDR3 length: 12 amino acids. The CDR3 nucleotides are TGTGCCAGCAGCCTACAGGGGTACGAGCAGTACTTC. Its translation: CASSLQGYEQYF.

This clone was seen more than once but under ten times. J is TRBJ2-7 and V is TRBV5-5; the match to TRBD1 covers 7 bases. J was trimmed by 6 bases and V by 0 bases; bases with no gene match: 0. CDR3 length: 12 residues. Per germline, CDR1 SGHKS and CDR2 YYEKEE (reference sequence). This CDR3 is CASSLDRGEQYF. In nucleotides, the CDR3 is TGTGCCAGCAGCTTGGACAGGGGCGAGCAGTACTTC.

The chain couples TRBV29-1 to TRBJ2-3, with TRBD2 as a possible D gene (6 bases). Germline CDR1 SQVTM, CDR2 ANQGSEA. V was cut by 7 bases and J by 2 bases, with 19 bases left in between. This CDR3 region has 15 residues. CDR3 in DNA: TGCAGCGCTCTATCGGGGGAGAGACACACAGATACGCAGTATTTT. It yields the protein CSALSGERHTDTQYF.

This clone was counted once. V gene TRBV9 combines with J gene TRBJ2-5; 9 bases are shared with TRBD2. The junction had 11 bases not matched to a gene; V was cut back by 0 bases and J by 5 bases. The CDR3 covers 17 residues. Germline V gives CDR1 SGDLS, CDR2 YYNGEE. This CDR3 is CASSVVPAGGRAETQYF. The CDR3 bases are TGTGCCAGCAGCGTAGTCCCTGCGGGAGGGCGAGCGGAGACCCAGTACTTC.

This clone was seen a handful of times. The CDR3 region is CACLGQGTDTQYF. In nucleotides, the CDR3 is TGTGCCTGCTTAGGACAGGGCACAGATACGCAGTATTTT. The V and J genes are TRBV10-3 and TRBJ2-3; the match to TRBD1 covers 7 bases. This CDR3 spans 13 amino acids. V trimming: 11 bases; J trimming: 1 base; junction bases outside the gene matches: 6. Per the germline V gene, CDR1 is ENHRY and CDR2 is SYGVKD.

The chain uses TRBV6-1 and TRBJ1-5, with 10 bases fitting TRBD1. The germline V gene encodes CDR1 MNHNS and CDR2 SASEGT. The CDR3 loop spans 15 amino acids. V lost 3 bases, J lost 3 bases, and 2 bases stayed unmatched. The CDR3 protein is CASSEDRGVNQPQHF. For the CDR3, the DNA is TGTGCCAGCAGTGAGGACAGGGGGGTCAATCAGCCCCAGCATTTT.